This paragraph reports one TCR beta chain. What it binds is not known. A read error may explain this, as a much larger clone is one base away. TCRdb re-derived calls from the PCR reads in MiXCR, one entry per CDR3 protein. The table includes 490,000 or so distinct CDR3 sequences, 20% to 25% detected once. From germline, CDR1 is SGHRS and CDR2 YFSETQ. This CDR3 is built from 16 residues. Sorted cell numbers of about 18,000 to 1,000,000, with 10%, 30% or 50% RNA, served as input for naive CD8 libraries. The entry originates in a study of molecular identifiers for immune sequencing clone quantification. Study-wide results and limits: Reportedly, one cell's Jurkat TCR RNA was detected within 1,100,000 naive CD8 cells.

The TCR sequence derives from a human donor in good health. Some libraries in this study had Jurkat cell RNA spiked in. The chain combines TRBV5-1 with TRBJ2-2; D ambiguous. Sequenced: naive CD8+ T cells from blood, with Jurkat cell RNA spiked in. Subset specified: FACS-sorted CD8+CD4-CCR7+CD45RA+ naive T cells. For the CDR3, the DNA is TGCGCCAGCGGCTTGGGTGACCGCGAGGCCACCGGGGAGCTGTTTTTT. Protein: CASGLGDREATGELFF.